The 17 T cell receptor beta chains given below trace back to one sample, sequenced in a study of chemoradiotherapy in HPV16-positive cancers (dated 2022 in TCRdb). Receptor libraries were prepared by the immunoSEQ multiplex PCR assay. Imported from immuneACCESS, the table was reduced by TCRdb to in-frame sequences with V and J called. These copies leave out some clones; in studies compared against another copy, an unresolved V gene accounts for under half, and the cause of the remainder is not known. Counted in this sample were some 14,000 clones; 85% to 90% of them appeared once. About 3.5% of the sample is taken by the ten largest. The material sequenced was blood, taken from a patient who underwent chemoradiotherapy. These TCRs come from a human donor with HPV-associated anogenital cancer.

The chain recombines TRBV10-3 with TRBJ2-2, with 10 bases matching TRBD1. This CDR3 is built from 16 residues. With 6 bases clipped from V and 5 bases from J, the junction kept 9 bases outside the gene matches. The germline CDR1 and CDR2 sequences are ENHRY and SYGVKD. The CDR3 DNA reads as TGTGCCATCAGCGGGACGAGGACAGGGGGTACCGGGGAGCTGTTTTTT. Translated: CAISGTRTGGTGELFF.

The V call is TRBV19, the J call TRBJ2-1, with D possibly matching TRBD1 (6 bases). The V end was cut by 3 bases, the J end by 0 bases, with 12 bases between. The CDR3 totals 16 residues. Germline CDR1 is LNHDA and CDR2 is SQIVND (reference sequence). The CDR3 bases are TGTGCCAGTAGTATCGGGACAATCGGCTCCTACAATGAGCAGTTCTTC. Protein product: CASSIGTIGSYNEQFF.

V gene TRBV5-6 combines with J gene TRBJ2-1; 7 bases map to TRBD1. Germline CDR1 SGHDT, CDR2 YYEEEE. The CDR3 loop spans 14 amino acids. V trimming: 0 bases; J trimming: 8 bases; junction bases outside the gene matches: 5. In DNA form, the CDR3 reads TGTGCCAGCAGCTTGGACAGGGGTGTCGATGAGCAGTTCTTC. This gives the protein CASSLDRGVDEQFF.

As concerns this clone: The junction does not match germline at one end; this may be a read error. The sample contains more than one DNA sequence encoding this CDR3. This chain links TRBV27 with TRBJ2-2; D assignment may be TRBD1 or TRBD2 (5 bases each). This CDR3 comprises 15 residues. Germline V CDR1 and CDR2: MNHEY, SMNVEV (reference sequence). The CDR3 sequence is CASSPNTQGSGELFF. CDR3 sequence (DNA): TGTGCCAGCAGTCCAAACACCCAGGGTTCCGGGGAGCTGTTTTTC.

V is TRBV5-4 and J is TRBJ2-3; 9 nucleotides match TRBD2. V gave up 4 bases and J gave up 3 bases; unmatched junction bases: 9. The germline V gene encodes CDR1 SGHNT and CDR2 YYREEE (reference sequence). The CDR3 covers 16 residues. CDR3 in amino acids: CASSRAFSGRTDTQYF. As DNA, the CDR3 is TGTGCCAGCAGCCGAGCTTTCAGCGGGAGGACAGATACGCAGTATTTT.

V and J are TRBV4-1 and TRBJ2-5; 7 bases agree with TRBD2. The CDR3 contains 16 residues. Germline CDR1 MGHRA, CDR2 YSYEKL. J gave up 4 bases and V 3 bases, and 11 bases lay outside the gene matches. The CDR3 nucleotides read TGCGCCAGCAGCCAGTATGGTGGAGGGAGGGGAGAGACCCAGTACTTC. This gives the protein CASSQYGGGRGETQYF.

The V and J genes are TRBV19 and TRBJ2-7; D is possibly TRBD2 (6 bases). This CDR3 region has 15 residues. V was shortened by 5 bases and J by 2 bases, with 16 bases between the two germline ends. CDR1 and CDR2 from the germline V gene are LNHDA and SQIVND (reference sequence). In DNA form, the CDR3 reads TGTGCCAGTAGTCCCACAGAAGGGACTCCCTACGAGCAGTACTTC. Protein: CASSPTEGTPYEQYF. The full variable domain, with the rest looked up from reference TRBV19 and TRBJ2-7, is DGGITQSPKYLFRKEGQNVTLSCEQNLNHDAMYWYRQDPGQGLRLIYYSQIVNDFQKGDIAEGYSVSREKKESFPLTVTSAQKNPTAFYLCASSPTEGTPYEQYFGPGTRLTVT.

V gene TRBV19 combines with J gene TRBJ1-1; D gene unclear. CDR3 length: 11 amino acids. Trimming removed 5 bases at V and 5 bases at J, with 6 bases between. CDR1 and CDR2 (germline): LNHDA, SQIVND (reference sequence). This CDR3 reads CASSSGTEAFF. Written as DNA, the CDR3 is TGTGCCAGTAGTTCGGGGACTGAAGCTTTCTTT.

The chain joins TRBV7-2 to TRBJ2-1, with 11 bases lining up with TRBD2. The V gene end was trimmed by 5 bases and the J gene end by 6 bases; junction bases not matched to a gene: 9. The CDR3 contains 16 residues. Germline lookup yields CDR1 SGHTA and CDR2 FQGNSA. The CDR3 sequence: CASSGRSGRDGNEQFF. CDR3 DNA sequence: TGTGCCAGCAGCGGGCGTAGCGGGAGGGACGGCAATGAGCAGTTCTTC.

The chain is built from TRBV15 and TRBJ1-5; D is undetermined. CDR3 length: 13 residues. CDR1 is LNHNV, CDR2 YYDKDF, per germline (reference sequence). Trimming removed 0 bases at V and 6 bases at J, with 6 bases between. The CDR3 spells CATSRDGSQPQHF. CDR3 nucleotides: TGTGCCACCAGCAGAGATGGTAGTCAGCCCCAGCATTTT. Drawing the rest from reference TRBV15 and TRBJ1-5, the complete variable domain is DAMVIQNPRYQVTQFGKPVTLSCSQTLNHNVMYWYQQKSSQAPKLLFHYYDKDFNNEADTPDNFQSRRPNTSFCFLDIRSPGLGDTAMYLCATSRDGSQPQHFGDGTRLSIL.

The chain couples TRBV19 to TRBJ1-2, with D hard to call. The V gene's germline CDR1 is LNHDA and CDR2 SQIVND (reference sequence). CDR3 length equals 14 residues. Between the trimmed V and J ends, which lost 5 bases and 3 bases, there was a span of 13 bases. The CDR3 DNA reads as TGTGCCAGTAGTGACCTACAGAGCTACTATGGCTACACCTTC. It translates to CASSDLQSYYGYTF.

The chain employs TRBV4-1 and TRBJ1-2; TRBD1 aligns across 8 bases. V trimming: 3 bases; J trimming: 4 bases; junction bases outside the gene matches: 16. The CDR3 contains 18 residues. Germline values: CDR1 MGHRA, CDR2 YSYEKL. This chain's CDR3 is CASSQAGTGLDWGYGYTF. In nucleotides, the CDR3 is TGCGCCAGCAGCCAGGCCGGGACAGGTCTCGATTGGGGCTATGGCTACACCTTC.

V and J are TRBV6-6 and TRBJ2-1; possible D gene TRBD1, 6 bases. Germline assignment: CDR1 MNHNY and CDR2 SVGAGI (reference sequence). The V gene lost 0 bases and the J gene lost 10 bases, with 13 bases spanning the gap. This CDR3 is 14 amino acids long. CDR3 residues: CASSYSSTQGEQFF. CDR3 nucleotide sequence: TGTGCCAGCAGTTACTCTTCAACCCAGGGGGAGCAGTTCTTC.

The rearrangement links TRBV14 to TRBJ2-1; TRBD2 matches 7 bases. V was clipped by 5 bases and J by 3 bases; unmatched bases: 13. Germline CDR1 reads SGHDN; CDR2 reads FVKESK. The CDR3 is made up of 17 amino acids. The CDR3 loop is CASSTLVAGDFYNEQFF. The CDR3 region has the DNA TGTGCCAGCAGCACGCTCGTGGCGGGAGACTTCTACAATGAGCAGTTCTTC.

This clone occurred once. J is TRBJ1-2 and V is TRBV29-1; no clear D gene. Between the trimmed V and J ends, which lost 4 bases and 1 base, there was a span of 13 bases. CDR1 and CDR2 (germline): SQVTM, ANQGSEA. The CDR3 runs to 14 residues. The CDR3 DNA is TGCAGCGTTGTTCCCCGGTGGGGTAACTATGGCTACACCTTC. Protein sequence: CSVVPRWGNYGYTF.

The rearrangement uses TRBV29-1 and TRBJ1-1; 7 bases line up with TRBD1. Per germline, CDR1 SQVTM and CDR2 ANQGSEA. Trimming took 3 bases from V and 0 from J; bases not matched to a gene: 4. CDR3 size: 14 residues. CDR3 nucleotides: TGCAGCGTTGAGGACAGGAATATGAACACTGAAGCTTTCTTT. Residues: CSVEDRNMNTEAFF.

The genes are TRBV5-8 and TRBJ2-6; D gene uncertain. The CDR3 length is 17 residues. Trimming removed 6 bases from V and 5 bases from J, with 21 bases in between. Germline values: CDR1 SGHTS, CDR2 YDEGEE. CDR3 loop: CASTLNSTQSRANVLTF. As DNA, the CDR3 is TGTGCCAGCACATTGAATTCCACACAAAGTCGGGCCAACGTCCTGACTTTC.